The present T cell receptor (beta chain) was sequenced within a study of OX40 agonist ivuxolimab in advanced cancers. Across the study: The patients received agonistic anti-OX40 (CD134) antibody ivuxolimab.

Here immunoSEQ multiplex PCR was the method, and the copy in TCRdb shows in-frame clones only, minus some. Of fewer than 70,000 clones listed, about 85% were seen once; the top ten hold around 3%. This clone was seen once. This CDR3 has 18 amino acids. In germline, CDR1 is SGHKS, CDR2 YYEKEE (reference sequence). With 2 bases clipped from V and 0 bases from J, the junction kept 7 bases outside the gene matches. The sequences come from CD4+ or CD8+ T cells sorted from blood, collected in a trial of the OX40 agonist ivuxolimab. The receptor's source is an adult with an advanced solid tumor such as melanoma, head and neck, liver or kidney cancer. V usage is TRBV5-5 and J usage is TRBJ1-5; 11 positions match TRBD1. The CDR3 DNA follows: TGTGCCAGCAGCTTATCCGGGACAGGGGGAGTTAGCAATCAGCCCCAGCATTTT. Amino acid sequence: CASSLSGTGGVSNQPQHF.